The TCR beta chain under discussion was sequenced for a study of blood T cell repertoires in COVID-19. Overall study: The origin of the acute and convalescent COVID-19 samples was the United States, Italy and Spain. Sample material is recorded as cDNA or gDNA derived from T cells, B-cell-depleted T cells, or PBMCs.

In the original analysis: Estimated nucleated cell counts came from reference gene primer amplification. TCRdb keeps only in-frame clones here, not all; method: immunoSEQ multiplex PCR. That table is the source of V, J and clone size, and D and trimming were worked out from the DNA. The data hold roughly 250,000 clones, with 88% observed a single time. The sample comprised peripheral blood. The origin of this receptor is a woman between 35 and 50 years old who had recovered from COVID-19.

CDR3 in DNA: TGTGCCAGCAGCCGAGGACAGGTCGCCACAGATACGCAGTATTTT. It translates to CASSRGQVATDTQYF. V usage is TRBV5-4 and J usage is TRBJ2-3, with TRBD1 matching 7 bases. The junction had 7 bases not matched to a gene; V was cut back by 4 bases and J by 2 bases. CDR1 SGHNT and CDR2 YYREEE come from the germline V gene (reference sequence). This CDR3 has 15 amino acids.